Here is one TCR beta chain with its context. Its antigen remains unidentified. TCRdb reprocessed the RT-PCR reads with MiXCR, giving one entry per CDR3 protein. This sample has hundreds of thousands of distinct CDR3 sequences; approximately 15% occur once, and the top ten carry roughly 6.4%. Per germline, CDR1 ENHRY and CDR2 SYGVKD. The CDR3 loop spans 13 amino acids. Unmatched junction bases numbered 7, after V lost 5 bases and J lost 7 bases. The record originates from a study of response to subunit inactivated influenza vaccine. Overall study findings and caveats: Authors suggested that a seasonal influenza vaccination recruits few new T cells each time.

This TCR came from a man aged 45-65 years who received an inactivated influenza vaccine. The V and J genes are TRBV10-3 and TRBJ2-5; TRBD1 matches at 7 bases. Here the sequenced sample was PBMCs from blood, taken 14 to 15 days before vaccination. The CDR3 sequence: CAISSTGEGTQYF. CDR3 nucleotides: TGTGCCATCAGTTCTACAGGGGAAGGGACCCAGTACTTC.